This TCR beta chain emerged from a study of somatic mutations in cytotoxic T cells in rheumatoid arthritis. Libraries were prepared by immunoSEQ multiplex PCR; TCRdb keeps only in-frame clonotypes and omits some of them. The data hold tens of thousands of clones, with 84% observed a single time. This CDR3 has 13 residues. The V and J ends lost 6 bases and 7 bases respectively, with 16 bases between them. CDR1 is MNHEY and CDR2 is SVGAGI in the germline V gene. V is TRBV6-5 and J is TRBJ2-7; D might be TRBD1 (6 bases). Material for sequencing was CD8+ T cells sorted from blood. This sequence originates from a man in his forties or fifties in good health. The CDR3 DNA sequence: TGTGCCAGCAGCTCCGGGACAACCCTGGAGCAGTACTTC. Translated, it gives CASSSGTTLEQYF.